Presented here are 3 T cell receptor beta chains from one specimen sequenced in a study of beta chain features in type 1 diabetes (dated by TCRdb to 2016 to 2019). The library was made by the immunoSEQ multiplex PCR assay. The entire amount of isolated RNA was reverse transcribed using the High Capacity cDNA Reverse Transcription Kit, so the sequenced TCRB transcripts were expressed ones. TCRdb took over this immuneACCESS table, retaining in-frame rearrangements with V and J assigned. Such tables are incomplete; in checked studies, under half of the missing clones stem from an unresolved V gene, and the remainder is unexplained. Here the sample has about 900,000 clones; under 20% occur a single time. The ten largest clonotypes hold 0.023% of the sample. The sequenced sample was naive CD4+ T cells from blood. The cell subset or site label here, explained by the study, means: true naive CD4+ T cells. The receptor source for this set is a woman aged 18-30 years in good health.

This clone appeared a few times. The chain links TRBV18 to TRBJ2-3; the D gene is possibly TRBD2 (6 bases). CDR1 KGHSH and CDR2 LQKENI come from the germline V gene. Trimming pared 2 bases from V and 0 bases from J, leaving 12 bases between. The CDR3 runs to 16 residues. The CDR3 loop reads CASSPIAASSTDTQYF. The CDR3 DNA is TGTGCCAGCTCACCAATAGCGGCCTCGAGCACAGATACGCAGTATTTT. Based on the CDR3 plus reference TRBV18 and TRBJ2-3, the full variable domain is NAGVMQNPRHLVRRRGQEARLRCSPMKGHSHVYWYRQLPEEGLKFMVYLQKENIIDESGMPKERFSAEFPKEGPSILRIQQVVRGDSAAYFCASSPIAASSTDTQYFGPGTRLTVL.

DNA for the CDR3: TGTGCCAGCAGCAACTTCGGTAATACGCAGTATTTT. It yields the protein CASSNFGNTQYF. This chain uses TRBV21-1 with TRBJ2-3; the listed D gene, TRBD2, was not tested against the DNA. TRBV21-1 is labeled a pseudogene. The CDR3 is made up of 12 amino acids.

The chain couples TRBV19 to TRBJ1-1; TRBD1 matches 8 bases. Germline V gene lookup returns CDR1 LNHDA and CDR2 SQIVND (reference sequence). CDR3 length: 14 residues. The V and J ends lost 5 bases and 5 bases, in that order; junction bases with no gene match: 7. CDR3 residues: CASSPDRGGTEAFF. The CDR3 coding sequence is TGTGCCAGTAGTCCAGACAGGGGTGGGACTGAAGCTTTCTTT.